This T cell receptor beta chain was retrieved from a study of human T cells and chemical hapten exposure (dated by TCRdb to the early 2020s). Regarding the complete study: For sensitization, 2% DPC in acetone was applied to a 2 cm by 2 cm area of upper inner arm skin. Libraries were pooled for sequencing, and per-sample TCR yields varied mainly because of small differences in library volumes within the pool. Peripheral blood TCR repertoire changes were tracked in vivo in alopecia patients during primary and secondary sensitization to the hapten diphenylcyclopropenone (DPC). Patch testing was done on the upper back using Finn chambers containing 0.01% DPC, and results were scored after 6 days according to International Contact Dermatitis Research Group standards. Nearly 30 alopecia patients provided blood for TCR sequencing at one to four time points (pre-sensitization, 2, 6 and 24 weeks). Blood samples were taken from patients before sensitization (week 0) and then at 2, 6 and about 24 weeks after DPC sensitization. Throughout the study period of about 22 weeks, patients also received therapeutic DPC doses to the scalp every week. Alopecia areata with under or over 50% scalp involvement, alopecia totalis and alopecia universalis were represented in the patient cohort, which was mostly female. What the work shows at the level of the full study, not this receptor alone: Significantly more large CDR3 similarity clusters were formed by expanded TCRs than by pre-sensitization or healthy control sets, consistent with antigen-driven responses. DPC sensitization did not change how many TCRs were above 1 in 1000 frequency, and no evidence was found of alterations in global repertoire structure. Patch test score was positively correlated with the number of PT1 expanded TCRs, with significance at thresholds 8, 16 and 32 but not at 4. All patients had alopecia, a presumed autoimmune disease, so their immune response might differ from that of healthy individuals. Repeated subsampling changed both the strength of the expansion versus patch-test correlation and the threshold at which that correlation became significant.

The V end loses 5 bases and the J end loses 11 bases, and a stretch of 12 bases separates them. The CDR3 runs 12 residues from the cysteine to the phenylalanine. Of all the DNA, just the CDR3 is kept, 36 bases in frame from base 1. CDR1 SEHNR and CDR2 FQNEAQ were looked up in the germline V gene (reference sequence). This sample's time point label indicates: patch test 1, 2 weeks after DPC sensitization. The intended sense of this specimen's treatment or condition label: therapeutic diphenylcyclopropenone sensitization with weekly scalp DPC. At each patch-test visit, blood was drawn before the patch test was applied. To be eligible, patients had to be aged 18 to 70, diagnosed with alopecia and judged suitable for DPC therapy, while pregnant patients were excluded. Total RNA was isolated from unfractionated whole blood collected in Tempus Blood RNA tubes. Library preparation was by RACE. The sequencer was a NextSeq 500. Library preparation attached unique molecular identifiers to individual cDNA molecules for quantitative, reproducible TCR counting. For every blood RNA sample, sequencing covered both the TCR alpha and TCR beta chains. The source study handled its data this way. A median of roughly 100,000 TCRs per sample was observed, with a range of 23,224 to 690,600. The Decombinator software suite was used to annotate V, J and CDR3 in the TCR reads. Every sample was subsampled to the same number of TCRs (28,000) for the PS versus PT1 abundance plots. TCRs were defined as expanded if absent before sensitization and observed at least eight times at the 2-week time point. Through fastp at Q25 and MiXCR, TCRdb rebuilt clones from the public reads, retaining in-frame beta chains. Under each unique CDR3 protein, matching rows form one entry showing the most common genes and DNA. The V and J calls were determined by TCRdb, not by the authors. The sample table records some 80,000 distinct CDR3 sequences; roughly a tenth of these occur just once. The leading ten clones occupy around 4.4% of the sample.

This clonotype was seen ten or more times. Its binding antigen is unknown. Per-base quality was not reported, and no clone a single base away is much larger than it. The sample here was whole blood, taken in connection with sensitization to the hapten diphenylcyclopropenone (DPC). The sequence links TRBV7-9 to TRBJ2-2, with the D segment identity uncertain. The sequence was collected from a woman between 50 and 59 years old with alopecia areata. Some clones in this sample may be carry-over from other donors' samples. The nucleotide sequence is given as TGTGCCAGCAGCCCGGCAGGTCTAGAGCTGTTTTTT. Protein translation: CASSPAGLELFF.